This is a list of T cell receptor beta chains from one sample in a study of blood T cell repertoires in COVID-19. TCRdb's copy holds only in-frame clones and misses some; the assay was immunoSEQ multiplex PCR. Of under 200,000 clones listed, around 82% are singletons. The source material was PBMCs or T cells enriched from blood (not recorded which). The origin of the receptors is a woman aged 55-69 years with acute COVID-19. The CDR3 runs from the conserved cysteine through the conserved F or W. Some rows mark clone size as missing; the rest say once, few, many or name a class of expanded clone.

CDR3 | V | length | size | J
CASSQFRPGLALNTGELFF | TRBV14 | 19 | . | TRBJ2-2
CASSLAGSSYNEQFF | TRBV5-4 | 15 | . | TRBJ2-1
CASREGEGEAFF | TRBV6-5 | 12 | . | TRBJ1-1
CSVEVGRGGYTF | TRBV29-1 | 12 | once | TRBJ1-2
CASSETWTGAGYTF | TRBV6-1 | 14 | . | TRBJ1-2
CASRQGENQPQHF | TRBV2 | 13 | . | TRBJ1-5
CASSLYGASGRTDTQYF | TRBV18 | 17 | . | TRBJ2-3
CSVRQGGGNQPQHF | TRBV29-1 | 14 | . | TRBJ1-5
CASSLESPGQGARDTQYF | TRBV7-2 | 18 | . | TRBJ2-3
CASSLGTANYGYTF | TRBV6-5 | 14 | . | TRBJ1-2
CAIGTGGEKLFF | TRBV3-1/TRBV3-2 | 12 | . | TRBJ1-4
CATSRTGKGQPQHF | TRBV15 | 14 | . | TRBJ1-5
CASSLGQRNTPNEQFF | TRBV7-2 | 16 | few | TRBJ2-1
CASSLAGVAIYF | TRBV5-1 | 12 | . | TRBJ1-3
CASSLGRGQGAYSPLHF | TRBV11-2 | 17 | . | TRBJ1-6